This TCR beta chain was documented in a study of PD-L1 blockade in urothelial cancer. Study-wide context: The analyses of blood took place 3 weeks (second dose) and 6 weeks after treatment start.

Germline V CDR1 and CDR2: GTSNPN, SVGIG (reference sequence). Losses at the gene ends were 4 bases for V and 0 bases for J; bases not matched to a gene: 10. CDR3 length equals 16 residues. Peripheral blood mononuclear cells were collected from every patient before and during treatment, yielding between 1 and 8 samples per patient. Sequencing used immunoSEQ multiplex PCR; TCRdb keeps in-frame clones, though not all of them. The table includes fewer than 25,000 clones, roughly 89% detected once. The V call is TRBV30, the J call TRBJ1-1, with 8 bases lining up with TRBD1. The sample here was PBMCs, taken around atezolizumab (anti-PD-L1) treatment. This TCR derives from a man over 45 with urothelial cancer. The CDR3 nucleotides are TGTGCCTGGACCGTAAACAGGGGGATTATGAACACTGAAGCTTTCTTT. Its translation: CAWTVNRGIMNTEAFF. The entire variable domain, with the rest obtained from reference TRBV30 and TRBJ1-1, is as follows: SQTIHQWPATLVQPVGSPLSLECTVEGTSNPNLYWYRQAAGRGLQLLFYSVGIGQISSEVPQNLSASRPQDRQFILSSKKLLLSDSGFYLCAWTVNRGIMNTEAFFGQGTRLTVV.